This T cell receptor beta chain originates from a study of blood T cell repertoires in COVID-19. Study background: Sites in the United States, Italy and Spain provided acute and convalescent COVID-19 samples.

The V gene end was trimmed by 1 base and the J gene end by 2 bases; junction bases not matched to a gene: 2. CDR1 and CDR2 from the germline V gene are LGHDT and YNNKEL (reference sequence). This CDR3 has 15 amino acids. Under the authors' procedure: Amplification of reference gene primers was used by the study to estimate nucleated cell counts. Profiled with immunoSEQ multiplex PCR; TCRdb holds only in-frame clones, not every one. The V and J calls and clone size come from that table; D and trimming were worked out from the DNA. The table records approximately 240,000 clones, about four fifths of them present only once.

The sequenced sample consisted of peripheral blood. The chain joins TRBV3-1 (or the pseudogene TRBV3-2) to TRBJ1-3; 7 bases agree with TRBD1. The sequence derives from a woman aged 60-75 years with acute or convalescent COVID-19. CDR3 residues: CASSQGGTAGNTIYF. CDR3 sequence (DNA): TGTGCCAGCAGCCAAGGTGGGACAGCTGGAAACACCATATATTTT.